This T cell receptor (beta chain) was identified in a study of regulatory T cells in long-lasting Graves disease. Regarding this clonotype: Its target is not known.

Time point in this sample: newly diagnosed GD, antithyroid drugs for less than 3 months. The TCR library was prepared using RNA isolated from PBMCs. Patients were enrolled at an endocrinology department in Xi'an, China. The germline V gene encodes CDR1 LGHDT and CDR2 YNNKEL (reference sequence). The CDR3 loop spans 15 amino acids. The germline V and J ends were trimmed by 0 bases and 4 bases, with 10 bases remaining between them. Combining iRepertoire HTBI primers with Arm-PCR of CDR3 regions, the authors built TCR beta libraries. TCRdb analysed the multiplex PCR reads with MiXCR anew, one entry per CDR3 protein. The sample includes some 500,000 distinct CDR3 sequences, about 16% seen only once; the top ten take approximately 25%. Whole-study findings and limits: The study found lower TCR diversity in persistent Graves' patients than in newly diagnosed ones.

A further study also used this sample, focusing on T cells in Graves' hyperthyroidism and ophthalmopathy.

Material: peripheral blood mononuclear cells (PBMCs), obtained at new diagnosis, from a patient treated with antithyroid drugs. The sequence derives from a woman aged 35 to 60 with Graves disease. This chain joins TRBV3-1 and TRBJ1-5; D unclear. The chain's CDR3 is CASSQEGSTNQPQHF. In DNA, the CDR3 is TGTGCCAGCAGCCAAGAAGGCAGCACAAATCAGCCCCAGCATTTT. The variable domain in full, with the rest retrieved from reference TRBV3-1 and TRBJ1-5, is DTAVSQTPKYLVTQMGNDKSIKCEQNLGHDTMYWYKQDSKKFLKIMFSYNNKELIINETVPNRFSPKSPDKAHLNLHINSLELGDSAVYFCASSQEGSTNQPQHFGDGTRLSIL.